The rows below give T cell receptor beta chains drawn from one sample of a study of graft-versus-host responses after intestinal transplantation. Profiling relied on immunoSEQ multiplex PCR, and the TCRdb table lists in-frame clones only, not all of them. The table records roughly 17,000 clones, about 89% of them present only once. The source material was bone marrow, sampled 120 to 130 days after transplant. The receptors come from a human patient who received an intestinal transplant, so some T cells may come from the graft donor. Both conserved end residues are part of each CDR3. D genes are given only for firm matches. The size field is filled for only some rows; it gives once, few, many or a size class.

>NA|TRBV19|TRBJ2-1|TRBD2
TGTGCCAGTAGTATAACTAGCGGGAACAATGAGCAGTTCTTC
CASSITSGNNEQFF
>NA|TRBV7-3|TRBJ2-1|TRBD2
TGTGCCAGCAGCCGCACGAACGAGACTAGCCGCCACAATGAGCAGTTCTTC
CASSRTNETSRHNEQFF
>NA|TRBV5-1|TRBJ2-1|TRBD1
TGCGCCAGCAGCTTGGAGGGACAGGGGGCCAATGAGCAGTTCTTC
CASSLEGQGANEQFF
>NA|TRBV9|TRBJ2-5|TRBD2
TGTGCCAGCAGCGTGTCAACGCCGGGACTAATGGGAGGGGAGACCCAGTACTTC
CASSVSTPGLMGGETQYF
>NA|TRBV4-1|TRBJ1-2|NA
TGCGCCAGCAGCCAAGAGCCACGGGGATCCCTGAACCGTGGCTACACCTTC
CASSQEPRGSLNRGYTF
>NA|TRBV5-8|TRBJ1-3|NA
TGTGCCAGCAGCTTGTCGAGGGCTCACTCTGGAAACACCATATATTTT
CASSLSRAHSGNTIYF
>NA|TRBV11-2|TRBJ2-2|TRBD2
TGTGCCAGCAGCTTATTCCGGCTAGCGGGAACGAACACCGGGGAGCTGTTTTTT
CASSLFRLAGTNTGELFF
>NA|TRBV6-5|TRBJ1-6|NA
TGTGCCAGCAGTAGGACAGTTCATAATTCACCCCTCCACTTT
CASSRTVHNSPLHF
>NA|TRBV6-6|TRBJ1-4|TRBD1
TGTGCCAGCAGGTCAACAGGGGTAGGAGAAAAACTGTTTTTT
CASRSTGVGEKLFF
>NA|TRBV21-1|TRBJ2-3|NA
TGTGCCAGCAGCAAACCCTTTTTACCTTTTAGCACGGGGCGCACAGATACGCAGTATTTT
CASSKPFLPFSTGRTDTQYF
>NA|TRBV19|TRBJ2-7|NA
TGTGCCAGTAGCCTGACAGTAGACTACGAGCAGTACTTC
CASSLTVDYEQYF
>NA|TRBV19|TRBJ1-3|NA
TGTGCCAGTAGTAAAGGACAGAACTCTGGAAACACCATATATTTT
CASSKGQNSGNTIYF
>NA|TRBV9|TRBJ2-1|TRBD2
TGTGCCAGCAGCCCCGGACTAGCGGATGAGCAGTTCTTC
CASSPGLADEQFF
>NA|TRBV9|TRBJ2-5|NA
TGTGCCAGCAGCGTAATTATTGGGGGGCGAGCGAATCCACTTCCATACCAAGAGACCCAGTACTTC
CASSVIIGGRANPLPYQETQYF
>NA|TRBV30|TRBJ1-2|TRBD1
TGTGCCTGGAGGGACAGGGGGAAATGGTATGGCTACACCTTC
CAWRDRGKWYGYTF
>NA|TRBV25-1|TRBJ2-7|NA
TGTGCCAGCAGTGAATTCGGGGAAACCTACGAGCAGTACTTC
CASSEFGETYEQYF
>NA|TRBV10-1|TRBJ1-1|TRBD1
TGCGCCAGCAGTGGGGGGACAGGTCTAACTGAAGCTTTCTTT
CASSGGTGLTEAFF
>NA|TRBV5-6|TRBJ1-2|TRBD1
TGTGCCAGCAGCACCGGGACAGGGTATGGCTACACCTTC
CASSTGTGYGYTF
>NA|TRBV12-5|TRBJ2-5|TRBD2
TGTGCTAGTGGCCGGACTAGCGGGGGGGAGACCCAGTACTTC
CASGRTSGGETQYF
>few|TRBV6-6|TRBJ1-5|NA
TGTGCCAGCAGTTACTCGAGCAATCAGCCCCAGCATTTT
CASSYSSNQPQHF
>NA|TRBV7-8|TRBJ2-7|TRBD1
TGTGCCAGCAGCGAGCATTCCAGGGGGCGGGGCGAGCAGTACTTC
CASSEHSRGRGEQYF
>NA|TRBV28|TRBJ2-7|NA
TGTGCCAGTCAGACAAGGGAGGTATCTTCACGCGCGCAGTACTTC
CASQTREVSSRAQYF
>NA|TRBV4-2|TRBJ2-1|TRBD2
TGTGCCAGCAGGCTTATAGCGGGAGTGGGGGAGCAGTTCTTC
CASRLIAGVGEQFF
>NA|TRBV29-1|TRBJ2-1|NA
TGCAGCGTTGAAGATCTGGGGAGCGAGCAGTTCTTC
CSVEDLGSEQFF
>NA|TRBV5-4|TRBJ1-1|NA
TGTGCCAGCAGCTTGGAGGGGGGCTGGGTCACTGAAGCTTTCTTT
CASSLEGGWVTEAFF
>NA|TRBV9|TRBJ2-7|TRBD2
TGTGCCAGCAGCGGACTAGCGGGAGGCGAGCAGTACTTC
CASSGLAGGEQYF
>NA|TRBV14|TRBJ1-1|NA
TGTGCCAGCCAACTAGGGACTGAAGCTTTCTTT
CASQLGTEAFF
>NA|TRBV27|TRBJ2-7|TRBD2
TGTGCCAGCTCGCCCCGAACTAGCGGGACCGGGGAGCAGTACTTC
CASSPRTSGTGEQYF
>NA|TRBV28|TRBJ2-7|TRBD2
TGTGCCAGCAGTTTTAGGGCTAGCGGGAGTGTTTCCCACGAGCAGTACTTC
CASSFRASGSVSHEQYF
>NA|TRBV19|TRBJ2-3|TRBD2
TGTGCCAGTAGTATCGGAGCGGGAGGGGGTACAGATACGCAGTATTTT
CASSIGAGGGTDTQYF
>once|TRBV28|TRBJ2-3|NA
TGTGCCAGCAGTTTCCGGGTAACAGATACGCAGTATTTT
CASSFRVTDTQYF
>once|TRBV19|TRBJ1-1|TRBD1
TGTGCCAGTATCGGGGCTTCGGGGACAGGGGGGGACACTGAAGCTTTCTTT
CASIGASGTGGDTEAFF
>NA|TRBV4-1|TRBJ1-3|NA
TGCGCCAGCAGCCAAGATGCAGGGACGGGAGGAAACACCATATATTTT
CASSQDAGTGGNTIYF
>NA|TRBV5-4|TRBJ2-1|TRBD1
TGTGCCAGCAGTAGTAGCTCGAGGGCCAGGGGGTACAATGAGCAGTTCTTC
CASSSSSRARGYNEQFF
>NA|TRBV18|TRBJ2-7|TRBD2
TGTGCCAGCTCCCAGGGACTAGCCGCCTACGAGCAGTACTTC
CASSQGLAAYEQYF
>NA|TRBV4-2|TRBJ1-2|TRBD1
TGTGCCAGCAGCCATACCGGGACAGCAGCTAACTATGGCTACACCTTC
CASSHTGTAANYGYTF
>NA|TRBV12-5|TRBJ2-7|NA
TGTGCTAGTGGTTTGGGAGGAGGGCCCTCCTACGAGCAGTACTTC
CASGLGGGPSYEQYF
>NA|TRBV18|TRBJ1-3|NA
TGTGCCAGCTCGGACCGAGGAAACACCATATATTTT
CASSDRGNTIYF
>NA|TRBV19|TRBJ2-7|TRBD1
TGTGCCAGTAGTCCCGGGACAGGGGGTTATGAAGAGCAGTACTTC
CASSPGTGGYEEQYF
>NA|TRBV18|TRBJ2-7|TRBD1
TGTGCCAGCTCACGAGAGAGGGAAGGGACAGTCCTCGACTACGAGCAGTACTTC
CASSREREGTVLDYEQYF
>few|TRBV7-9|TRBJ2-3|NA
TGTGCCAGCAGCTTAGACCGTCCGGGGCGTCGGGGGGATACGCAGTATTTT
CASSLDRPGRRGDTQYF
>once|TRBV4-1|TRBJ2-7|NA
TGCGCCAGCAGCCAAGGTAACGAGCAGTACTTC
CASSQGNEQYF
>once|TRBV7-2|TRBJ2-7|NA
TGTGCCAGCACCCTCACCCCCTACGAGCAGTACTTC
CASTLTPYEQYF
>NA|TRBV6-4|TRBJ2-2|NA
TGTGCCAGCAGTGACTCGCCCCATGGGACCGGGGAGCTGTTTTTT
CASSDSPHGTGELFF
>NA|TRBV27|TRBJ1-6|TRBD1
TGTGCCAGCAGTTCACAGGGGGTTTATTCACCCCTCCACTTT
CASSSQGVYSPLHF
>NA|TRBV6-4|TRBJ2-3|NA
TGTGCCAGCAGTGACTCAGACAGCACAGATACGCAGTATTTT
CASSDSDSTDTQYF
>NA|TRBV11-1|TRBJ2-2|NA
TGTGCCAGCAGCCAATTTGGGGGGAGAAGCGGCGGGGAGCTGTTTTTT
CASSQFGGRSGGELFF
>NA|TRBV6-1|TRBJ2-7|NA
TGTGCCAGCAGGTACAGCTCCTACGAGCAGTACTTC
CASRYSSYEQYF
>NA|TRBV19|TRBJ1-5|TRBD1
TGTGCCAGTAGGATGGGACAGATCTATAGCAATCAGCCCCAGCATTTT
CASRMGQIYSNQPQHF
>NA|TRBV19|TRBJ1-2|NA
TGTGCCAGTAGTATACAGGCGCCCTATGGCTACACCTTC
CASSIQAPYGYTF
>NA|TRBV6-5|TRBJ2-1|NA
TGTGCCAGCAGTTACCGGGACTACAATGAGCAGTTCTTC
CASSYRDYNEQFF
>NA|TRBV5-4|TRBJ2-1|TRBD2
TGTGCCAGCAGCTTGGGGGCCCGGACTAGCGTGTACAATGAGCAGTTCTTC
CASSLGARTSVYNEQFF
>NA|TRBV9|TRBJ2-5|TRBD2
TGTGCCAGCAGCCATAACATAGCGGGAGGGCACCAAGAGACCCAGTACTTC
CASSHNIAGGHQETQYF
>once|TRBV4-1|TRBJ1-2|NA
TGCGCCAGCAGCCAAGATCACAGGAGTTGGTTCGACTATGGCTACACCTTC
CASSQDHRSWFDYGYTF
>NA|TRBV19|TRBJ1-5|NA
TGTGCCAGTAGTCCGTCATGGAAAGGCAATCAGCCCCAGCATTTT
CASSPSWKGNQPQHF
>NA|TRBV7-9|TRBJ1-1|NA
TGTGCCAGCAGCAGGAACACTGAAGCTTTCTTT
CASSRNTEAFF